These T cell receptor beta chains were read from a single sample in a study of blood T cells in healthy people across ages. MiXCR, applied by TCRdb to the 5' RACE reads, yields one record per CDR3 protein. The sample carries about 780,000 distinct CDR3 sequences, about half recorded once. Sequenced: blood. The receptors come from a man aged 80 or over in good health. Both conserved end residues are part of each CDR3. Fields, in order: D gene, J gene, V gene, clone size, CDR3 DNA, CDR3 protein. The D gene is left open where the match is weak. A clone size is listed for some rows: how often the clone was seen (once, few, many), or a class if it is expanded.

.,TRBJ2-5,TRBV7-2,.,TGTGCCAGCAGCTTAGCGGTCGGCGGGGGCTACAATGAGCAGTACTTC,CASSLAVGGGYNEQYF
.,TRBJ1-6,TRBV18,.,TGTGCCAGCTCACCAGGCTTGGATTCACCCCTCCACTTT,CASSPGLDSPLHF
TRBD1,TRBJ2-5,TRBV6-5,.,TGTGCCAGCAGTTACTCAACCAGGGGGCTTATGGAGTACTTC,CASSYSTRGLMEYF
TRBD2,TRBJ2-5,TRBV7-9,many,TGTGCCAGCAGCTTAGGGACTAGCGTCGAGACCCAGTACTTC,CASSLGTSVETQYF
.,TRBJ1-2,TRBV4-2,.,TGTGCCGGCAGCCAAGATTCAGATGGCTACACCTTC,CAGSQDSDGYTF
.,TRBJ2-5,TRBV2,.,TGTGCCAGCGCGGCGAATGAGCAGTACTTC,CASAANEQYF
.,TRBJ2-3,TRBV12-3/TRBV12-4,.,TGTGCCAGCAGTTTTTTTCCCGGCGGTTGGCGGGATAGGACAGATACGCAGTATTTT,CASSFFPGGWRDRTDTQYF
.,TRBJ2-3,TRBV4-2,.,TGTGCCAGCAGCCAGGGGCGCGGGGCAGATACGCAGTATTTT,CASSQGRGADTQYF
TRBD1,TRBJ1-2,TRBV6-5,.,TGTGCCAGCAGCCAAGACAGGGTTAAAGGGGGCTACACCTTC,CASSQDRVKGGYTF
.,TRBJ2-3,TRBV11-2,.,TGTGCCAGCACGCCGGGCCATACGCAGTATTTT,CASTPGHTQYF
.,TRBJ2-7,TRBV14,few,TGTGCCAGCAGCCAAGATACCCCTAGCGACGGCTACGAGCAGTACTTC,CASSQDTPSDGYEQYF
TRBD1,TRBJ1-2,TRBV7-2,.,TGTGCCAGCAGCAAAAACGGACAGGGTGACGGCTACACCTTC,CASSKNGQGDGYTF
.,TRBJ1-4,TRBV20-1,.,TGCAGTGCTAGAGTGGCGGCTAATGAAAAACTGTTTTTT,CSARVAANEKLFF
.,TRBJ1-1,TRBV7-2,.,TGTGCCAGCAGCCCGATCTCGGGAGTCGTGAACACTGAAGCTTTCTTT,CASSPISGVVNTEAFF
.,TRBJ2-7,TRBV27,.,TGTGCCAGCAGTACCCAACTAGGCGAGCAGTACTTC,CASSTQLGEQYF
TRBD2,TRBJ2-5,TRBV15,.,TGTGCCACCAGCAGAGAAAGACTAGCGGGAGAAGAGACCCAGTACTTC,CATSRERLAGEETQYF
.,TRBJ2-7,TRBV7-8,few,TGTGCCAGCAGCCATACCTCGAGCGGCACCCGGTACGAGCAGTACTTC,CASSHTSSGTRYEQYF
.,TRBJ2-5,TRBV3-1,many,TGTGCCAGCAGCCAAGAAGGCAGGGGGAGGGCCCAGTACTTC,CASSQEGRGRAQYF
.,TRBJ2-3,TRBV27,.,TGTGCCAGCAGTGTGGGGGGACTGCCAGGTACGCAGTATTTT,CASSVGGLPGTQYF
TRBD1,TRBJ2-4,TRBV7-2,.,TGTGCCAGCAGCTTAATCCGGGACAGGTTACTAGCCGAAAACATTCAGTACTTC,CASSLIRDRLLAENIQYF
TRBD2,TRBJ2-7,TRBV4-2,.,TGTGCCAGCAGCCAAGCTGGGCTAGCGGGCCGCAATGAGCAGTACTTC,CASSQAGLAGRNEQYF
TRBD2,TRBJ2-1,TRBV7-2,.,TGTGCCAGCTCGGGAGGAAGGAGCGGGGTTCTTAAGCAGTTCTTC,CASSGGRSGVLKQFF
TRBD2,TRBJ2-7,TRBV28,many,TGTGCCAGCAGTTTCCCCGCGGGAGCGGTCTCCTACGAGCAGTACTTC,CASSFPAGAVSYEQYF
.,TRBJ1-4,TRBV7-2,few,TGTGCCAGCAGCTTAGCCCCAAGCCGTAATGAAAAACTGTTTTTT,CASSLAPSRNEKLFF
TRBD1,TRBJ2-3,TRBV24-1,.,TGTGCCACCAGTGATCCCGGGACAGGGAACACAGATACGCAGTATTTT,CATSDPGTGNTDTQYF
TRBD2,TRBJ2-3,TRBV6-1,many,TGTGCCAGCAGAGCACTAGCGGGAAGCACAGATACGCAGTATTTT,CASRALAGSTDTQYF
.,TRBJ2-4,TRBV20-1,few,TGCAGTGCTCCCCGGACTACCGGTGGCAAAAACATTCAGTACTTC,CSAPRTTGGKNIQYF
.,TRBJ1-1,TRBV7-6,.,TGTGCCAGCAGCCCCCTCATGAACACTGAAGCTTTCTTT,CASSPLMNTEAFF
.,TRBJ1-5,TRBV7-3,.,TGTGCCAGCAGCTCCAGGACAGATAGCAATCAGCCCCAGCATTTT,CASSSRTDSNQPQHF
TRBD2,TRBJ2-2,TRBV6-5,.,TGTGCCACCAAAAGGGCGGGAGTTACCGGGGAGCTGTTTTTT,CATKRAGVTGELFF
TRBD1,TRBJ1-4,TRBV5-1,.,TGCGCCAGCAGCTTAGAAGGACAGGGTTCAACTAATGAAAAACTGTTTTTT,CASSLEGQGSTNEKLFF
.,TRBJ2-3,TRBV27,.,TGTGCCAGCAGCCGTGATGTTTATGGGGGCGGGGTAGATACGCAGTATTTT,CASSRDVYGGGVDTQYF
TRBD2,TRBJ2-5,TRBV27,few,TGTGCCAGCAGTGCCCAGCGGGATACGAAAGAGACCCAGTACTTC,CASSAQRDTKETQYF
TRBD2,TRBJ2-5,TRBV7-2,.,TGTGCCAGCAGCTCTCGGGGGGTTGAGGGGACCCAGTACTTC,CASSSRGVEGTQYF
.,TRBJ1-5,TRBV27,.,TGTGCCAGCAGTTTATTTAGCAGGTTCAGGCAGCCCCAGCATTTT,CASSLFSRFRQPQHF
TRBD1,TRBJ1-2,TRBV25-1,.,TGTGCCAGCAGTGCACTGGACAGGGGGCGGTATGGCTACACCTTC,CASSALDRGRYGYTF
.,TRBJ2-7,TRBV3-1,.,TGTGCCAGCAGCCAAGGTCTAGCGATTCGTTTTAATGAGCAGTACTTC,CASSQGLAIRFNEQYF
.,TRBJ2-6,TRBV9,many,TGTGCCAGCAGCGTGGGCGGGTCTGGGGCCAACGTCCTGACTTTC,CASSVGGSGANVLTF
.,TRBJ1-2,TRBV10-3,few,TGTGCCATCAACAACGGACCTAACTATGGCTACACCTTC,CAINNGPNYGYTF
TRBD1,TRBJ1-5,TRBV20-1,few,TGCAGTGCTAGGCTGTCAGGGGGCGGCATAGTTCAGCCCCAGCATTTT,CSARLSGGGIVQPQHF
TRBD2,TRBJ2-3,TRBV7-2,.,TGTGCCAGCAGCCTACTAGCGGACGCTAGCACAGATACGCAGTATTTT,CASSLLADASTDTQYF
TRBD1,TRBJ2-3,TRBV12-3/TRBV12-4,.,TGTGCCAGCAGTGTACAGGGGACCGGCACAGATACGCAGTATTTT,CASSVQGTGTDTQYF
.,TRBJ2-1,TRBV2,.,TGTGCCAGCAAGATCTCAGTCAACAATGAGCAGTTCTTC,CASKISVNNEQFF
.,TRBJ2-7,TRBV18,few,TGTGCCAGCTCACCAGTGGCGGACTCCTACGAGCAGTACTTC,CASSPVADSYEQYF
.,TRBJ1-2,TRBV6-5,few,TGTGCCAGCAGTACCCACAGGACGATACCCTATGGCTACACCTTC,CASSTHRTIPYGYTF
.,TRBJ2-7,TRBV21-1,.,TGTGCCAGCAGCAAAGGGGCCAGTTTCCACGAGCAGTACTTC,CASSKGASFHEQYF
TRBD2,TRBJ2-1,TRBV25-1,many,TGTGCCAGCAGTGAATACACTAGCGGACGTAATGAGCAGTTCTTC,CASSEYTSGRNEQFF
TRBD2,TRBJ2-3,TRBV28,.,TGTGCCAGCAGGCCGGGGACTAGCAGGAGCTTGGCAGATACGCAGTATTTT,CASRPGTSRSLADTQYF
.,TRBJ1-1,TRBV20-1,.,TGCAGTGCTATCCCTAACTCGGACACTGAAGCTTTCTTT,CSAIPNSDTEAFF
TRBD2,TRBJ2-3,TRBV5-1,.,TGCGCCAGCAAGCCGGGAGGGCGGGAACACACAGATACGCAGTATTTT,CASKPGGREHTDTQYF
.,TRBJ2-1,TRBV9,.,TGTGCCAGCAGCGGTCGAACAGGGAGGGAGACCCAGTTCTTC,CASSGRTGRETQFF
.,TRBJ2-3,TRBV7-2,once,TGTGCCAGCACTCTCGGCCTGATGTCCAGTTCGCAGTATTTT,CASTLGLMSSSQYF
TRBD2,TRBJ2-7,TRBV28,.,TGTGCCAGCAGCCCCGGGACTAGCAGGAGCAATGAGCAGTACTTC,CASSPGTSRSNEQYF
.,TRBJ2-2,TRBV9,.,TGTGCCAGCAGCGTAGAGGGGAAGTCCACCGGGGAGCTGTTTTTT,CASSVEGKSTGELFF
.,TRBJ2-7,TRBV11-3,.,TGTGCCAGCAGCTTAGCGGGCGGGGTGAAGGTCGAGCAGTACTTC,CASSLAGGVKVEQYF
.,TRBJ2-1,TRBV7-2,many,TGTGCCAGCAGCTCATCTTTGACCAATGAGCAGTTCTTC,CASSSSLTNEQFF
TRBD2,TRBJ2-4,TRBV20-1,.,TGCAGTGCTATGTTAGCGGGAGGTCAAAACATTCAGTACTTC,CSAMLAGGQNIQYF
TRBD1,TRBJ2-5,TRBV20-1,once,TGCAGTGCTAGAGTCCTCACAGGGGATCAAGAGACCCAGTACTTC,CSARVLTGDQETQYF
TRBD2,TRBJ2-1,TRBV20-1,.,TGCAGTGCTCGGGCCGGGACTAGCGGAAACAATGAGCAGTTCTTC,CSARAGTSGNNEQFF
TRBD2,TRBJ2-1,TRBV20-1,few,TGCAGTGCTAGAGATTCCCAGCGGGGCCCCTACAATGAGCGGTTCTTC,CSARDSQRGPYNERFF